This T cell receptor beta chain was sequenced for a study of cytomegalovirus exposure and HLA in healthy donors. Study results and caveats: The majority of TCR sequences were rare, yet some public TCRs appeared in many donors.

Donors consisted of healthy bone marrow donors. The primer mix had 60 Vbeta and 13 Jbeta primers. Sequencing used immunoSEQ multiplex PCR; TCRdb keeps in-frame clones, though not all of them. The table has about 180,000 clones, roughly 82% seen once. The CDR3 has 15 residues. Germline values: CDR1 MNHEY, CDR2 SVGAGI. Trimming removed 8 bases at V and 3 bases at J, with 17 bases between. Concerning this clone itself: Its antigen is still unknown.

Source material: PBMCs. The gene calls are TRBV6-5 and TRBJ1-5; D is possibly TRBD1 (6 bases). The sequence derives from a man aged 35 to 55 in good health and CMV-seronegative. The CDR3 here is CASGKTGGPNQPQHF. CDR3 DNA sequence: TGTGCCAGCGGAAAGACAGGTGGACCCAATCAGCCCCAGCATTTT.